Following are 5 T cell receptor beta chains from one sample sequenced in a study of breast tumors, draining lymph nodes, adjacent tissues. TCRdb analysed the multiplex PCR reads with MiXCR anew, one entry per CDR3 protein. In the table there are 90,000 to 120,000 distinct CDR3 sequences, about 20% of which are singletons. Samples came from axillary lymph nodes draining the breast cancer. The specimen was axillary lymph node tissue. These receptors were collected from a female donor with breast cancer. Some clones in this sample may be carry-over from other donors' samples.

To note about this clonotype: The junction does not match germline at one end; this may be a read error. The CDR3 here is CASSLDRENTEALF. The CDR3 DNA reads as TGCGCCAGCAGCCTCGACAGGGAGAACACTGAAGCTCTCTTT. V is TRBV4-1 and J is TRBJ1-1, with 7 nucleotides matching TRBD1. Germline lookup yields CDR1 MGHRA and CDR2 YSYEKL. The CDR3 has 14 amino acids.

This clonotype was recorded at least ten times. This sequence joins TRBV20-1 and TRBJ1-3; D ambiguous. The V gene lost 7 bases and the J gene lost 0 bases, with 10 bases spanning the gap. Germline V gene data show CDR1 as DFQATT and CDR2 as SNEGSKA (reference sequence). This CDR3 region has 13 residues. The CDR3 loop reads CSVYRSSGNTIYF. DNA of the CDR3: TGCAGTGTTTATAGGAGCTCTGGAAACACCATATATTTT.

This clonotype has only a few counts. V is TRBV19 and J is TRBJ1-5, with unresolved D. Germline CDR1 and CDR2: LNHDA and SQIVND (reference sequence). The CDR3 covers 15 residues. V was cut by 10 bases and J by 2 bases, with 18 bases left in between. Here the CDR3 reads CATSDDDWGNQPQHF. CDR3 DNA: TGTGCCACCTCAGACGACGACTGGGGCAATCAGCCCCAGCATTTT.

This clonotype was detected many times. The chain recombines TRBV20-1 with TRBJ2-3, with 7 positions matching TRBD2. The germline V gene has CDR1 DFQATT and CDR2 SNEGSKA (reference sequence). The CDR3 length is 14 residues. Trimming at V came to 3 bases and at J to 5 bases, leaving 8 bases not matched to a gene. The CDR3: CSARAWAGEDTQYF. The CDR3 coding sequence is TGCAGTGCTAGGGCCTGGGCGGGGGAAGATACGCAGTATTTT.

This clonotype was counted ten times or more. This rearrangement joins TRBV7-2 to TRBJ2-5; D is uncertain. Per the germline V gene, CDR1 is SGHTA and CDR2 is FQGNSA. V lost 5 bases, J lost 4 bases, and 8 bases lay in between. CDR3 length: 12 amino acids. CDR3 nucleotides: TGTGCCAGCAGCCAAACTCGAGAGACCCAGTACTTC. As protein: CASSQTRETQYF. Using reference TRBV7-2 and TRBJ2-5 for the parts outside the CDR3, the full variable domain is GAGVSQSPSNKVTEKGKDVELRCDPISGHTALYWYRQSLGQGLEFLIYFQGNSAPDKSGLPSDRFSAERTGGSVSTLTIQRTQQEDSAVYLCASSQTRETQYFGPGTRLLVL.